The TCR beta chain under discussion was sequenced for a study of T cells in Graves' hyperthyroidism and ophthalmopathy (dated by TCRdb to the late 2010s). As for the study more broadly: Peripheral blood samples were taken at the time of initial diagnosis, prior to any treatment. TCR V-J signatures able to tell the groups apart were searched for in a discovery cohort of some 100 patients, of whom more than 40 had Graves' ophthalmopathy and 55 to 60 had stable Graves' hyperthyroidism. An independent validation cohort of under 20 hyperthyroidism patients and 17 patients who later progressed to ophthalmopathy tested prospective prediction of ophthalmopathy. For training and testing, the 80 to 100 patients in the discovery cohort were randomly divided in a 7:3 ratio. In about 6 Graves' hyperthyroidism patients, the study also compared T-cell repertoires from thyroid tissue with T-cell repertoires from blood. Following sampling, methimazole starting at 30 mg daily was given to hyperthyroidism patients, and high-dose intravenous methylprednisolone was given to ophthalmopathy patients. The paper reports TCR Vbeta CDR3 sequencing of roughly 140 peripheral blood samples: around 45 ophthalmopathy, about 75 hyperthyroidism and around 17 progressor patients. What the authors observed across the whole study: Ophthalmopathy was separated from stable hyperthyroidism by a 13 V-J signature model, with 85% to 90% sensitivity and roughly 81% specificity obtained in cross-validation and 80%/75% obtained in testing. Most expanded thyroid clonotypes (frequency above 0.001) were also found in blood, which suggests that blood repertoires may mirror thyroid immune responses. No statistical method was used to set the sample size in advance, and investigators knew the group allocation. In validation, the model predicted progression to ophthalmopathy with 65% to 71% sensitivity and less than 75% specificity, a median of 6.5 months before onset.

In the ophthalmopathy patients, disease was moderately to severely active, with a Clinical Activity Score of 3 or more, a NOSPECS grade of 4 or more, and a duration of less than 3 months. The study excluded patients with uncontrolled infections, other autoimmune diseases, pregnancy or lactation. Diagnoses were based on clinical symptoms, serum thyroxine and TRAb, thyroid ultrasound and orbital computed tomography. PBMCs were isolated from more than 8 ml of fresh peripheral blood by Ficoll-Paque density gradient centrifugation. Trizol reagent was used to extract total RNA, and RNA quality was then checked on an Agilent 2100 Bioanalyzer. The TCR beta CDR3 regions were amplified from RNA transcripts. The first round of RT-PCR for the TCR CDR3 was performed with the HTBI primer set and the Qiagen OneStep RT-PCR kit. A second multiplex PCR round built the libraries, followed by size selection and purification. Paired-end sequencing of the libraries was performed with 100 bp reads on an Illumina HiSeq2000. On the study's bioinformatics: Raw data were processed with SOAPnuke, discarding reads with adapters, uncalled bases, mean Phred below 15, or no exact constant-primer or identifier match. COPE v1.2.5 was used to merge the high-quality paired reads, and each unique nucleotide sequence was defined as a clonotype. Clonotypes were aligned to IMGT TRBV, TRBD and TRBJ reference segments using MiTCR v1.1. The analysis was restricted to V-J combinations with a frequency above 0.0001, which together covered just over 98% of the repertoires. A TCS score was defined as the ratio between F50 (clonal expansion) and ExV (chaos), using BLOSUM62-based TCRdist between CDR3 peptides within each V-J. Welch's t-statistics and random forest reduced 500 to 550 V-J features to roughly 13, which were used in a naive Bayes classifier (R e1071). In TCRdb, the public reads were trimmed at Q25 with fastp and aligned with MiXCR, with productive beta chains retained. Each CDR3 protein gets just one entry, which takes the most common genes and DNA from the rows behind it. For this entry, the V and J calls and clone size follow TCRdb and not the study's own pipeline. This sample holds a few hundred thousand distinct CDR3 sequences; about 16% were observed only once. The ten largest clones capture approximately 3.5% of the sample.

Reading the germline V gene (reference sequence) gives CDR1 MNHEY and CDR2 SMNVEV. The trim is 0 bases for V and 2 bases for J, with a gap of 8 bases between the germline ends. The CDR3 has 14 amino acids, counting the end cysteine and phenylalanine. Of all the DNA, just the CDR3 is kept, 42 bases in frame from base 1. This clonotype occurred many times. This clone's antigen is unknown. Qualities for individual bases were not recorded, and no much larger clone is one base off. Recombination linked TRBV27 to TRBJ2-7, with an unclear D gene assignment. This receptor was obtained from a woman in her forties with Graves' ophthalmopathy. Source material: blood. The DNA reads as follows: TGTGCCAGCAGTTTATCGGTCAGGACCTACGAGCAGTACTTC. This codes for CASSLSVRTYEQYF.